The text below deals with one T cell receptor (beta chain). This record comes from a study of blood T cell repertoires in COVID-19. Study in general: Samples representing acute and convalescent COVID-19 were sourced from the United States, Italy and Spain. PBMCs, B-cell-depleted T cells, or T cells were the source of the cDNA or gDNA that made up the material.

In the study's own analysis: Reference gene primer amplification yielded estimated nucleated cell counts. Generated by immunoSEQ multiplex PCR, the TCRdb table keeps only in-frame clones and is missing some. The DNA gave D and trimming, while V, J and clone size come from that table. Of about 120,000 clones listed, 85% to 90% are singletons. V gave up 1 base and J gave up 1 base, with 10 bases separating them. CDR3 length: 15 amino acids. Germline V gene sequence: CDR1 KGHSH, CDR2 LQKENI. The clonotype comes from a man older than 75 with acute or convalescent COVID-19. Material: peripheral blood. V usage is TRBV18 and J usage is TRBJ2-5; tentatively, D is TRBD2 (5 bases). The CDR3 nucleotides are TGTGCCAGCTCACCACAGGCGGGTCTCCAAGAGACCCAGTACTTC. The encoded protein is CASSPQAGLQETQYF.